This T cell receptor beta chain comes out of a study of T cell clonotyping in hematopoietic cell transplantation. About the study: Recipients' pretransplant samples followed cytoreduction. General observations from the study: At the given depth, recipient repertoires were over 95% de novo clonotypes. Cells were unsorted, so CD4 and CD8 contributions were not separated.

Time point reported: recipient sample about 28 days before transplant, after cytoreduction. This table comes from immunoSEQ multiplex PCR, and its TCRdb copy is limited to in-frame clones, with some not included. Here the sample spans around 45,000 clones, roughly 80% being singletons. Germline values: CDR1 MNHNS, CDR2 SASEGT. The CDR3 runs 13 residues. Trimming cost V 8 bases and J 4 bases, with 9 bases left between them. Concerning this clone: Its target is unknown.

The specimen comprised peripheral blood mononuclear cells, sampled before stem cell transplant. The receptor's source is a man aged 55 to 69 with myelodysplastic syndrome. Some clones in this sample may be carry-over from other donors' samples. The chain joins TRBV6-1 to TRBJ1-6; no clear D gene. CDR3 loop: CASHTAYNSPLHF. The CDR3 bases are TGTGCCAGCCACACGGCTTATAATTCACCCCTCCACTTT.